The subject of this entry is one T cell receptor (beta chain). This clonotype was found many times. The specificity of this receptor is unknown. Base qualities are not at hand, and no much larger clone is one base apart. Ophthalmopathy patients had moderately to severely active disease, Clinical Activity Score of at least 3, NOSPECS grade of at least 4, and duration under 3 months. Any patient with an uncontrolled infection, another autoimmune disease, pregnancy or lactation was excluded. Diagnoses were based on clinical symptoms, serum thyroxine and TRAb, thyroid ultrasound and orbital computed tomography. PBMCs were separated from roughly 10 ml of fresh peripheral blood using Ficoll-Paque density gradient centrifugation. Total RNA was extracted using Trizol reagent, and RNA quality was assessed on an Agilent 2100 Bioanalyzer. The data originate from a study of T cells in Graves' hyperthyroidism and ophthalmopathy (dated by TCRdb to 2018 to 2020). For the study in its entirety: Peripheral blood was sampled at the time of initial diagnosis, prior to any treatment. To identify distinguishing TCR V-J signatures, a discovery cohort of some 99 patients was used, comprising some 45 with Graves' ophthalmopathy and around 60 with stable Graves' hyperthyroidism. The paper describes TCR Vbeta CDR3 sequencing of about 140 peripheral blood samples, made up of about 40 ophthalmopathy patients, roughly 80 hyperthyroidism patients and roughly 17 progressor patients. The approximately 100 discovery patients were randomly divided into training and test sets at a 7:3 ratio. After blood sampling, hyperthyroidism patients were treated with methimazole at a starting dose of 30 mg daily, and ophthalmopathy patients were treated with high-dose intravenous methylprednisolone. Whether ophthalmopathy could be predicted prospectively was tested in an independent validation cohort made up of about 18 hyperthyroidism patients plus 17 patients who later progressed to ophthalmopathy. In addition, the study compared T-cell repertoires in thyroid tissue and in blood from several Graves' hyperthyroidism patients.

TCR beta CDR3 regions were amplified from RNA transcripts. For the first round of RT-PCR on the TCR CDR3, the HTBI primer set was used together with the Qiagen OneStep RT-PCR kit. Libraries were constructed in a second round of multiplex PCR, after which size selection and purification were performed. The libraries were sequenced on an Illumina HiSeq2000 using paired-end 100 bp reads. Processing in the source paper ran as follows. SOAPnuke was used to process the raw data, throwing out any read that contained adapters or uncalled bases, had a mean Phred below 15, or lacked an exact constant-primer or identifier match. High-quality paired reads were merged with COPE v1.2.5, and unique nucleotide sequences were defined as clonotypes. MiTCR v1.1 was used to align clonotypes to the IMGT TRBV, TRBD and TRBJ reference segments. Analysis was restricted to V-J combinations with a frequency above 0.0001, which covered about 99% of repertoires. The TCS score was defined as F50 (clonal expansion) divided by E x V (chaos), with BLOSUM62-based TCRdist calculated between CDR3 peptides within each V-J. Welch's t-statistics and random forest reduced roughly 500 V-J features to about 12, which were used in a naive Bayes classifier (R e1071). The raw public reads went through TCRdb reprocessing: fastp at Q25, MiXCR clone calling, in-frame beta chains kept. Rows are unified per CDR3 protein, each entry keeping the most common DNA and genes. Here the V and J calls rest on TCRdb's processing, not on the authors' analysis. The sample table contains about 350,000 distinct CDR3 sequences; only one count was recorded for approximately 18% of them. The top ten hold about 14% of the sample.

Looking up the germline V gene yields CDR1 MDHEN and CDR2 SYDVKM. Cut back by 5 bases and 6 bases, the V and J ends lie 13 bases apart. Including the terminal cysteine and phenylalanine, the CDR3 comprises 13 residues. Only CDR3 DNA remains: 39 bases, in frame from the first base. General findings and caveats noted by the study authors: Most expanded thyroid clonotypes (frequency above 0.001) were also found in blood, which suggests that blood repertoires may mirror thyroid immune responses. In validation, the model predicted progression to ophthalmopathy with approximately 70% sensitivity and over 72% specificity, a median of approximately 6.7 months before onset. Sample size was not statistically predetermined, and blinding of investigators to group allocation was not performed. In cross-validation, a model built on a 13 V-J signature told ophthalmopathy apart from stable hyperthyroidism with 87.88% sensitivity and approximately 84% specificity, and in testing the same model reached 80%/75%.

Sequencing was performed on blood. This chain joins TRBV28 to TRBJ1-1, with an unclear D gene assignment. The TCR was taken from a middle-aged woman with Graves' ophthalmopathy. The DNA reads as follows: TGTGCCAGCAGTCCCGTACTACCTCCTGAAGCTTTCTTT. Its coded protein is CASSPVLPPEAFF.